This TCR beta chain was sequenced for a study of blood T cell repertoires in COVID-19. Assay: immunoSEQ multiplex PCR; the TCRdb copy retains only in-frame clones and omits some. The repertoire consists of roughly 160,000 clones, with under 80% occurring once and the leading ten covering around 2.9%. Germline-derived CDR1 and CDR2 are PRHDT and FYEKMQ (reference sequence). The V and J ends lost 4 bases and 4 bases, in that order; junction bases with no gene match: 10. This CDR3 region has 16 residues. The rearrangement joins TRBV13 to TRBJ2-1; 7 bases fit TRBD1. The TCR originated in an elderly woman with acute or convalescent COVID-19. The sequenced sample was peripheral blood. CDR3 DNA: TGTGCCAGCAGCTCGCTGGACAGGAAACTTTACAATGAGCAGTTCTTC. As protein: CASSSLDRKLYNEQFF.